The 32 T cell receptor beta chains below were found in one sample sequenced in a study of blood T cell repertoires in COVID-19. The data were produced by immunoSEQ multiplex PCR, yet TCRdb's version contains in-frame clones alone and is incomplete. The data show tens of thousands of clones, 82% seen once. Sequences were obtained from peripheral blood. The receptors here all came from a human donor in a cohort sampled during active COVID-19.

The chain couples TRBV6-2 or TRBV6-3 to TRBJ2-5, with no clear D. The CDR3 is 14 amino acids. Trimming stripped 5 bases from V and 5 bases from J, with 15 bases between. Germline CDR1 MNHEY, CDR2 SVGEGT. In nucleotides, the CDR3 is TGTGCCAGCAGTCTGCGTGGAGATTGGGAGACCCAGTACTTC. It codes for CASSLRGDWETQYF.

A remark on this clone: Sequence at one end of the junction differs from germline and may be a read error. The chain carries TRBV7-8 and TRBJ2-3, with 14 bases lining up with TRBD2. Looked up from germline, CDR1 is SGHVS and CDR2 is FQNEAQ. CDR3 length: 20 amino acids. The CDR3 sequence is CASSLARGTSGGWSTDTQYF. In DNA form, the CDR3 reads TGTGCCAGCAGCCTAGCTAGGGGGACTAGCGGGGGCTGGAGCACAGATACGCAGTATTTT.

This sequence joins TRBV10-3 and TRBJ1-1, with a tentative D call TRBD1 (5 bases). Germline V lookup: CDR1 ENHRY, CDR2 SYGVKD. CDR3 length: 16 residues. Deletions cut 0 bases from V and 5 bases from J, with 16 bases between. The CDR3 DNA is TGTGCCATCAGTGAGTCCGGGGCGGGACTGTCGACTGAAGCTTTCTTT. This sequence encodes CAISESGAGLSTEAFF.

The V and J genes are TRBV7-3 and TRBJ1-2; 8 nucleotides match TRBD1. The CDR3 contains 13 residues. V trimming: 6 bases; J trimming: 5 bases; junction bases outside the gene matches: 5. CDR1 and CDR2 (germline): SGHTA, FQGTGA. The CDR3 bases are TGTGCCAGCAGTCCCAGACAGGGGTATGGCTACACCTTC. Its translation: CASSPRQGYGYTF.

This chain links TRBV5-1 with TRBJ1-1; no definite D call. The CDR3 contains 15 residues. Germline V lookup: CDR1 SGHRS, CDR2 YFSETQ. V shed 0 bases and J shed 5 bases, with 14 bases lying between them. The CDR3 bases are TGCGCCAGCAGCTTGGCCGACACCTTCGTTACTGAAGCTTTCTTT. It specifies CASSLADTFVTEAFF.

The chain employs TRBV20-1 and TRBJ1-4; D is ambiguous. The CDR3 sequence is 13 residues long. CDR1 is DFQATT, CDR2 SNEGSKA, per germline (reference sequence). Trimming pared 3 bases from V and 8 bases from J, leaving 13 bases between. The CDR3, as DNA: TGCAGTGCTAGTCTACAGTCCCTGGAAAAACTGTTTTTT. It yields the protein CSASLQSLEKLFF.

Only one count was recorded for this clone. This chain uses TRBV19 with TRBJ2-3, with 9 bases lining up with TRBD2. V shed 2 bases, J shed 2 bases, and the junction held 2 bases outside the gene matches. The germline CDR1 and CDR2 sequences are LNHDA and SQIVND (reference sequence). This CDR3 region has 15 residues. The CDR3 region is CASSISGGYTDTQYF. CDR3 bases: TGTGCCAGTAGTATAAGCGGGGGGTACACAGATACGCAGTATTTT.

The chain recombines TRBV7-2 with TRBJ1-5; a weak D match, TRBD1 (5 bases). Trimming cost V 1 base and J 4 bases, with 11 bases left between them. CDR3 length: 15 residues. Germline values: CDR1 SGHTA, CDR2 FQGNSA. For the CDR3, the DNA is TGTGCCAGCAGCTTAGTGGGGGGGATGAATCAGCCCCAGCATTTT. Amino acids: CASSLVGGMNQPQHF.

The CDR3 bases are TGTGCCAGCAGCCAAGGTCAGGGGGTTTACTACGAGCAGTACTTC. It is translated as CASSQGQGVYYEQYF. This chain joins TRBV4-2 and TRBJ2-7, with TRBD1 matching 7 bases. Germline CDR1 LGHNA, CDR2 YNFKEQ. The junction had 6 bases not matched to a gene; V was cut back by 1 base and J by 3 bases. This CDR3 has 15 amino acids.

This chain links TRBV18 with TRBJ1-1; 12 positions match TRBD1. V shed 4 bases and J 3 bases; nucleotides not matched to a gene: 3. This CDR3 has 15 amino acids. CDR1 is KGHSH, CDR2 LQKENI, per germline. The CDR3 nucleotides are TGTGCCAGCTCACGGGGACAGGGGGCACACACTGAAGCTTTCTTT. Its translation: CASSRGQGAHTEAFF.

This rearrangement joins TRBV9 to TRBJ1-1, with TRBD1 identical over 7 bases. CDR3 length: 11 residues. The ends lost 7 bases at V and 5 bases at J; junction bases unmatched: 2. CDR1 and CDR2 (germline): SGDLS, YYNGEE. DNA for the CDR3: TGTGCCAGCGGCAGGGGGACTGAAGCTTTCTTT. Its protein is CASGRGTEAFF.

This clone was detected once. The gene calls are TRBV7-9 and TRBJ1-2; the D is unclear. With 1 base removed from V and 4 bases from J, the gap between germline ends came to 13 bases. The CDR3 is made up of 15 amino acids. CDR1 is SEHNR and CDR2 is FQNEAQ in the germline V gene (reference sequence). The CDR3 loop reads CASSLEVSGGYGYTF. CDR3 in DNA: TGTGCCAGCAGCTTAGAGGTCAGTGGAGGCTATGGCTACACCTTC.

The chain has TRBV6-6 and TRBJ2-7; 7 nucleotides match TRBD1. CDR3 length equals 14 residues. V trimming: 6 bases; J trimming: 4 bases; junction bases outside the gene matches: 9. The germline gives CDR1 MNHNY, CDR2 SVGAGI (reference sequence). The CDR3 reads CASSQKGASYEQYF. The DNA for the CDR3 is TGTGCCAGCAGCCAGAAGGGGGCGTCTTACGAGCAGTACTTC.

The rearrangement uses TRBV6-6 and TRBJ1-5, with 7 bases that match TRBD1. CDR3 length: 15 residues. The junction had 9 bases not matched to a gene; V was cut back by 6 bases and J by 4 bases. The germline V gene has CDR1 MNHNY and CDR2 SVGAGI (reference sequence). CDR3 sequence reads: CASSLQGGENQPQHF. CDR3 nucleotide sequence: TGTGCCAGCAGCCTCCAGGGGGGAGAGAATCAGCCCCAGCATTTT.

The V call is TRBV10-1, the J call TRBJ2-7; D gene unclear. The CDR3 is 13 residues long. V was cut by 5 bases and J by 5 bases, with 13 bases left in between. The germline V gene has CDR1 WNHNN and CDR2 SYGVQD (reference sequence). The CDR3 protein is CASSPRTIHEQYF. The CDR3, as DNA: TGCGCCAGCAGTCCCCGCACTATCCACGAGCAGTACTTC.

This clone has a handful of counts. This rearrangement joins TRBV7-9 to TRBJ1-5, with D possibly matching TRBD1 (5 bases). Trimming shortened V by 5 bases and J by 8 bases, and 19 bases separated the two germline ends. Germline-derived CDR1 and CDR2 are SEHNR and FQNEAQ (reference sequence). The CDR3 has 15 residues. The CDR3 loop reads CASSPGAQGPEPQHF. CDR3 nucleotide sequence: TGTGCCAGCAGCCCAGGAGCTCAGGGCCCGGAGCCCCAGCATTTT.

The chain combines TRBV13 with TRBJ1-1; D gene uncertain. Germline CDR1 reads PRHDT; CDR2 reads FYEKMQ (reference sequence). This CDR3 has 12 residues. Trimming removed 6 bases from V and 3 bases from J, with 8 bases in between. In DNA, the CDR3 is TGTGCCAGCAGTACAGCGGACACTGAAGCTTTCTTT. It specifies CASSTADTEAFF.

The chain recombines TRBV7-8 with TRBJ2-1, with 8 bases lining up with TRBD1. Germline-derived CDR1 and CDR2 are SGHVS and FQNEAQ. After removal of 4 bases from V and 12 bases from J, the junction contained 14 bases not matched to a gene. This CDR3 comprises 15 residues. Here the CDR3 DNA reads TGTGCCAGCAGCTCTAGGGCCCAGGGGGCCCCAGTGCAGTTCTTC. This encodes CASSSRAQGAPVQFF.

The CDR3, as DNA: TGTGCCAGCAGTATAGTCCACACCGGGGAGCTGTTTTTT. The encoded protein is CASSIVHTGELFF. The gene calls are TRBV5-4 and TRBJ2-2, with unresolved D. The length of the CDR3 is 13 residues. V lost 5 bases, J lost 3 bases, and 8 bases lay in between. The germline CDR1 and CDR2 sequences are SGHNT and YYREEE (reference sequence).

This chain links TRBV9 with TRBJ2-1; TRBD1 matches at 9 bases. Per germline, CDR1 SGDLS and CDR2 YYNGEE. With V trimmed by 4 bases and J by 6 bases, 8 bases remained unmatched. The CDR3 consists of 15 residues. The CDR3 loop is CASSPGTGYRNEQFF. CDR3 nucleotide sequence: TGTGCCAGCAGCCCCGGGACAGGGTATCGCAATGAGCAGTTCTTC.

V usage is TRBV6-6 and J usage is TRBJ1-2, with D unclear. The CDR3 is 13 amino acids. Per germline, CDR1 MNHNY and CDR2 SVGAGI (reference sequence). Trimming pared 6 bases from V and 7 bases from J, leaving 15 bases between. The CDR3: CASSPSDSRGYTF. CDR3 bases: TGTGCCAGCAGCCCTTCCGACTCGCGTGGCTACACCTTC.

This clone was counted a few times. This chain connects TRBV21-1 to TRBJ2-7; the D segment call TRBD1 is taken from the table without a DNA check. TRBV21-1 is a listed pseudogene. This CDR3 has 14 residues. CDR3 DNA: TGTGCCAGCAGCAACCGGACAGGGGGCTACGAGCAGTACTTC. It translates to CASSNRTGGYEQYF.

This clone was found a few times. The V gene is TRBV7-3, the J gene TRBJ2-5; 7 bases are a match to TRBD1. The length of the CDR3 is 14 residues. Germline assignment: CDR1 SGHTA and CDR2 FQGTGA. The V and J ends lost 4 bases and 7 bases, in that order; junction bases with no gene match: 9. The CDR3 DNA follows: TGTGCCAGCAGCTCGACAGGGACATACGGGACCCAGTACTTC. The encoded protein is CASSSTGTYGTQYF.

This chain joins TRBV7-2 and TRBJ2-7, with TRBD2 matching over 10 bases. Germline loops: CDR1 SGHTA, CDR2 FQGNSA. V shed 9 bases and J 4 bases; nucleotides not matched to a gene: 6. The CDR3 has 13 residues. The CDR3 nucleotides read TGTGCCAGTTCCCGGACTAGCGGTTACGAGCAGTACTTC. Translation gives CASSRTSGYEQYF.

CDR3 protein: CASSQGVWDRGTEAFF. CDR3 nucleotide sequence: TGTGCCAGCAGCCAAGGGGTTTGGGACAGGGGCACTGAAGCTTTCTTT. The V gene is TRBV3-1 (or the pseudogene TRBV3-2), the J gene TRBJ1-1, with 10 bases matching TRBD1. The germline gives CDR1 LGHDT, CDR2 YNNKEL (reference sequence). The CDR3 is 16 amino acids. V gave up 1 base and J gave up 4 bases; unmatched junction bases: 6.

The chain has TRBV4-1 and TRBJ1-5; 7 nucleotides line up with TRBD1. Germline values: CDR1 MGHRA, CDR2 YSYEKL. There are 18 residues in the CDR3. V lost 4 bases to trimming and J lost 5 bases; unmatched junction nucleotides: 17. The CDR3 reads CASSPWDSRAAWDQPQHF. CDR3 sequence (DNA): TGCGCCAGCAGCCCCTGGGACAGCCGGGCGGCCTGGGATCAGCCCCAGCATTTT.

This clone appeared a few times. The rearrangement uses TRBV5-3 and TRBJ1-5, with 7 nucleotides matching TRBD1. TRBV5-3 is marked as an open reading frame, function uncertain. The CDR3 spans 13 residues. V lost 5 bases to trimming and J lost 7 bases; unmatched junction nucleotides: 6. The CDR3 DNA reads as TGTGCCAGAAGAAACGGGACAGCCCAGCCCCAGCATTTT. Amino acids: CARRNGTAQPQHF.

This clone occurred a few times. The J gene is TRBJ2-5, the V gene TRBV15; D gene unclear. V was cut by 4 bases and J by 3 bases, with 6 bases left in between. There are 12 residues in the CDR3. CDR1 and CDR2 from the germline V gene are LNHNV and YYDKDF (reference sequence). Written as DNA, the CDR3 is TGTGCCACCAGCAAACTGGAAGAGACCCAGTACTTC. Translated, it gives CATSKLEETQYF.

CDR3 region: CASRLKDRGCFGIDTDTQYF. DNA for the CDR3: TGTGCCAGCAGATTAAAGGACAGGGGGTGTTTTGGAATAGACACAGATACGCAGTATTTT. The rearrangement uses TRBV2 and TRBJ2-3; 10 nucleotides match TRBD1. The ends lost 6 bases at V and 2 bases at J; junction bases unmatched: 20. CDR3 length equals 20 residues. CDR1 and CDR2 (germline): SNHLY, FYNNEI.

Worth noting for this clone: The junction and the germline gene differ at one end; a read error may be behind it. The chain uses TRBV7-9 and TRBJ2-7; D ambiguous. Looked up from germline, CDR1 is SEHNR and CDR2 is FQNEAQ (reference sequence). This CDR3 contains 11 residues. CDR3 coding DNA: TGTGCCAGCAGCTTAGGAGGTCCTCCTATCTTC. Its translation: CASSLGGPPIF.

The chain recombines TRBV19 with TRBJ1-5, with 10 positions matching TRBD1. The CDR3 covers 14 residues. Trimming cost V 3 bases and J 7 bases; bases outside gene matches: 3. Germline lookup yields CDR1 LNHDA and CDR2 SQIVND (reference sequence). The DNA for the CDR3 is TGTGCCAGTAGTATCCGGGACAGGGGACAGCCCCAGCATTTT. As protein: CASSIRDRGQPQHF. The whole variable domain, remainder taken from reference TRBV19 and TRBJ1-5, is DGGITQSPKYLFRKEGQNVTLSCEQNLNHDAMYWYRQDPGQGLRLIYYSQIVNDFQKGDIAEGYSVSREKKESFPLTVTSAQKNPTAFYLCASSIRDRGQPQHFGDGTRLSIL.

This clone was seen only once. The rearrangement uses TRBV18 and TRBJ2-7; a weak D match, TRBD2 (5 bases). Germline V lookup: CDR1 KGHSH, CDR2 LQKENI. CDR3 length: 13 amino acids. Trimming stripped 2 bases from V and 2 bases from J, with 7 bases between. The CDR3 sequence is CASSPDGTYEQYF. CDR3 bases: TGTGCCAGCTCACCAGACGGGACCTACGAGCAGTACTTC.